This T cell receptor beta chain was recorded in a study of response to subunit inactivated influenza vaccine. Whole-study results and caveats: With each seasonal influenza vaccination, the authors suggested, few new T cells are recruited.

TCRdb redid the calling of the RT-PCR reads with MiXCR, one entry per CDR3 protein. The table has fewer than 700,000 distinct CDR3 sequences, 13% seen once. Details on this clonotype: Its antigen is not known.

The TCR was taken from a middle-aged man who received an inactivated influenza vaccine. Sample: PBMCs from blood, taken 40 to 50 days after vaccination.

This chain's CDR3 is CASSLVRQEQYF. DNA of the CDR3: TGCGCCAGCAGCTTGGTGCGTCAAGAGCAGTACTTC. The rearrangement uses TRBV5-1 and TRBJ2-7; D uncertain. Trimming took off 0 bases at V and 7 bases at J, with 8 bases between the two ends. This CDR3 has 12 residues. In germline, CDR1 is SGHRS, CDR2 YFSETQ.